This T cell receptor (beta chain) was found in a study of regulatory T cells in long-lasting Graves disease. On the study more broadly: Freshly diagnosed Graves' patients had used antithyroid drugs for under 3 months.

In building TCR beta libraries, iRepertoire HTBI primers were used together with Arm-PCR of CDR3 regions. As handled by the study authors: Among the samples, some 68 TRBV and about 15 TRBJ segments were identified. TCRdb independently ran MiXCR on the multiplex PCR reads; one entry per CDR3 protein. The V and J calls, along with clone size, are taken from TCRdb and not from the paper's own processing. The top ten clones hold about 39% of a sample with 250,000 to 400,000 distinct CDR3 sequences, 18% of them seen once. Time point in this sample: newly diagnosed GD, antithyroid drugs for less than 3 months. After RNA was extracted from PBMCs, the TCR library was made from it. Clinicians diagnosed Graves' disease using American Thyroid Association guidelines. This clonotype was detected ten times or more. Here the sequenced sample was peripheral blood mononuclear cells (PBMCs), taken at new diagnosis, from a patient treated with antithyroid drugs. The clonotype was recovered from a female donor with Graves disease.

The CDR3 loop is CASSRDRGIGYTF. Here the CDR3 DNA reads TGTGCCAGCAGCCGGGACAGGGGAATAGGCTACACCTTC. The chain is built from TRBV11-2 and TRBJ1-2; TRBD1 aligns across 10 bases. The J segment lost 8 bases and the V segment lost 5 bases, leaving 5 bases of the junction unmatched. The length of the CDR3 is 13 residues. CDR1 is SGHAT, CDR2 FQNNGV, per germline.